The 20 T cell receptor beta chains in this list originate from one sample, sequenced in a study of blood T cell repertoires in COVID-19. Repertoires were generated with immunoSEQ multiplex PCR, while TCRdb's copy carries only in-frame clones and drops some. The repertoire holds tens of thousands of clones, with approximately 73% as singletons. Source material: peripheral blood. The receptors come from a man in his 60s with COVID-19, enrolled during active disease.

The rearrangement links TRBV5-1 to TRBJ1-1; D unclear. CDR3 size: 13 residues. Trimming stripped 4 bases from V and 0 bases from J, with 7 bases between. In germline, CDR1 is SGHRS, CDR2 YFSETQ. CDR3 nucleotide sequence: TGCGCCAGCAGCCTAGCGGTGAACACTGAAGCTTTCTTT. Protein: CASSLAVNTEAFF.

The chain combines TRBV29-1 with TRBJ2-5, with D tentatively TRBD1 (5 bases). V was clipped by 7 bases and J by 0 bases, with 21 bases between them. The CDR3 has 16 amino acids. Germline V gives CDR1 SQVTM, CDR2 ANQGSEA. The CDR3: CSAPLQGSANQETQYF. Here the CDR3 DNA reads TGCAGCGCCCCACTCCAGGGATCAGCAAACCAAGAGACCCAGTACTTC.

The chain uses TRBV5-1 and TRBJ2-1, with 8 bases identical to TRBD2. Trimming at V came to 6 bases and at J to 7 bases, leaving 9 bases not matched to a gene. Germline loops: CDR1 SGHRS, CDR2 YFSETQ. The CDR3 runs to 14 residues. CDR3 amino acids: CASTPGLAENEQFF. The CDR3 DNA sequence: TGCGCCAGCACCCCAGGACTAGCCGAGAATGAGCAGTTCTTC.

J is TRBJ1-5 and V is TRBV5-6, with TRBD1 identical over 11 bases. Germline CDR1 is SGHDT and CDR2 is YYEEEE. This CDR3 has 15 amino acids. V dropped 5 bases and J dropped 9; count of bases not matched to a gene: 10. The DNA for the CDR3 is TGTGCCAGCAGTTCGGACAGGGGGCTGAGTGGGCCCCAGCATTTT. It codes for CASSSDRGLSGPQHF.

The chain's CDR3 is CASSVDWTGYNSPLHF. The CDR3 DNA reads TGTGCCAGCAGCGTAGACTGGACAGGCTATAATTCACCCCTCCACTTT. V is TRBV7-2 and J is TRBJ1-6, with 7 bases aligning to TRBD1. From germline, CDR1 is SGHTA and CDR2 FQGNSA. V shed 5 bases and J 3 bases; nucleotides not matched to a gene: 7. The CDR3 is made up of 16 amino acids. Combining the CDR3 with reference TRBV7-2 and TRBJ1-6 gives the whole variable domain GAGVSQSPSNKVTEKGKDVELRCDPISGHTALYWYRQSLGQGLEFLIYFQGNSAPDKSGLPSDRFSAERTGGSVSTLTIQRTQQEDSAVYLCASSVDWTGYNSPLHFGNGTRLTVT.

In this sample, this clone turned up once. The DNA for the CDR3 is TGTGCTAGTGGTCGGACAGGGCAAGCGATGAACACTGAAGCTTTCTTT. Translated: CASGRTGQAMNTEAFF. This chain uses TRBV12-5 with TRBJ1-1, with 8 bases lining up with TRBD1. There are 16 residues in the CDR3. The junction had 8 bases not matched to a gene; V was cut back by 5 bases and J by 0 bases. Germline V gene lookup returns CDR1 LGHNT and CDR2 FRNRAP. Using reference TRBV12-5 and TRBJ1-1 for the parts outside the CDR3, the full variable domain is DARVTQTPRHKVTEMGQEVTMRCQPILGHNTVFWYRQTMMQGLELLAYFRNRAPLDDSGMPKDRFSAEMPDATLATLKIQPSEPRDSAVYFCASGRTGQAMNTEAFFGQGTRLTVV.

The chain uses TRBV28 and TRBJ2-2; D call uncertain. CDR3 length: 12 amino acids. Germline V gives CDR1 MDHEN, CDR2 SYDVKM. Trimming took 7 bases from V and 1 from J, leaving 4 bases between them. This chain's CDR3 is CASTRNTGELFF. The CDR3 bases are TGTGCCAGCACCCGGAACACCGGGGAGCTGTTTTTT. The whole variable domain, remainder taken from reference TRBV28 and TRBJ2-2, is DVKVTQSSRYLVKRTGEKVFLECVQDMDHENMFWYRQDPGLGLRLIYFSYDVKMKEKGDIPEGYSVSREKKERFSLILESASTNQTSMYLCASTRNTGELFFGEGSRLTVL.

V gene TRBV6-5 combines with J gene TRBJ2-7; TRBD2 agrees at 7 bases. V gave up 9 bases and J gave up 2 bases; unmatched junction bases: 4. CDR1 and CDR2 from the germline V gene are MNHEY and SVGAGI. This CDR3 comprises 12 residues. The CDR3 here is CASGGDTYEQYF. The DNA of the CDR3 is TGTGCCAGTGGGGGGGATACCTACGAGCAGTACTTC.

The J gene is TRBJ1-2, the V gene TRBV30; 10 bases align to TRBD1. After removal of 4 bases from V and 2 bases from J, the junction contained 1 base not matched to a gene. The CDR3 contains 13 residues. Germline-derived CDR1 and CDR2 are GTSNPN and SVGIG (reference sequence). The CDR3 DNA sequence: TGTGCCTGGAAGGACAGGGGGAACTATGGCTACACCTTC. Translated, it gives CAWKDRGNYGYTF.

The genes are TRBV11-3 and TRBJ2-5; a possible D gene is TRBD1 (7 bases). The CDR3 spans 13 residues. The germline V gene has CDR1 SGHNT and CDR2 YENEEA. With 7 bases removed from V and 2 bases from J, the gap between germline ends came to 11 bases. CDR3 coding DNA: TGTGCCAGCAACGCGGGACAGCAAGAGACCCAGTACTTC. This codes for CASNAGQQETQYF.

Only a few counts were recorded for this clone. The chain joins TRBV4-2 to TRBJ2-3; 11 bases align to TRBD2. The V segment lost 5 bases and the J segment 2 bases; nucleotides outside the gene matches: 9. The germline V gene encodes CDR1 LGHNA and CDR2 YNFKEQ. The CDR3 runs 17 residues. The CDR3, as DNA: TGTGCCAGCAGCACTCGTTCGGGACTAGCGGACACAGATACGCAGTATTTT. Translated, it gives CASSTRSGLADTDTQYF.

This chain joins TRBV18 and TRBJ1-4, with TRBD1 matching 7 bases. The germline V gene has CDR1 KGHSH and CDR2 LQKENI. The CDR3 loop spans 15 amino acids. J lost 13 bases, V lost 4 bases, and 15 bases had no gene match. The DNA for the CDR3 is TGTGCCAGCTCACTGGTCCGGGACAGCAATGAATTACTGTTTTTT. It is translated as CASSLVRDSNELLFF.

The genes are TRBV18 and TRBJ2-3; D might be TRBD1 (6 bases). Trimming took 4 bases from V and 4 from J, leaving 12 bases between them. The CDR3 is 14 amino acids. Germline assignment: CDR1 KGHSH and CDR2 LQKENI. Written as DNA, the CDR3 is TGTGCCAGCTCACGACAATCAGGGGCAGATACGCAGTATTTT. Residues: CASSRQSGADTQYF.

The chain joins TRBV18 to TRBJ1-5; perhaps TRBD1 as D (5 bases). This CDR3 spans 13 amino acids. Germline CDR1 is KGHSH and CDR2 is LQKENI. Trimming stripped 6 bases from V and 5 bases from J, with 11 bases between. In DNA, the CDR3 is TGTGCCAGCTCTCCCGGGGGGGATCAGCCCCAGCATTTT. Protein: CASSPGGDQPQHF. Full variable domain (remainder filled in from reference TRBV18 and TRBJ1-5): NAGVMQNPRHLVRRRGQEARLRCSPMKGHSHVYWYRQLPEEGLKFMVYLQKENIIDESGMPKERFSAEFPKEGPSILRIQQVVRGDSAAYFCASSPGGDQPQHFGDGTRLSIL.

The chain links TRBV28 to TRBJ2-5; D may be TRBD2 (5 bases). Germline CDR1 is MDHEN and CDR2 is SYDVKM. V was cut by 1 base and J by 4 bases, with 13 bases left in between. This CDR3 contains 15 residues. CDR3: CASSLYPGMIETQYF. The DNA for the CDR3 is TGTGCCAGCAGTTTATATCCCGGGATGATAGAGACCCAGTACTTC.

The CDR3 DNA is TGTGCCAGCTCACGGGACAGGGGCCCATACGAGCAGTACTTC. It translates to CASSRDRGPYEQYF. This rearrangement joins TRBV18 to TRBJ2-7; the match to TRBD1 covers 10 bases. Germline V gene sequence: CDR1 KGHSH, CDR2 LQKENI. CDR3 length: 14 amino acids. V lost 4 bases, J lost 4 bases, and 4 bases stayed unmatched.

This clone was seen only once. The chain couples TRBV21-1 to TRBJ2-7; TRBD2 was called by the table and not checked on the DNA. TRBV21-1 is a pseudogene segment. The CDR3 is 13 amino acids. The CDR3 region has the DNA TGTGCCAGCAGCCGCCTAGCCGGACCCGAGCAGTACTTC. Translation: CASSRLAGPEQYF.

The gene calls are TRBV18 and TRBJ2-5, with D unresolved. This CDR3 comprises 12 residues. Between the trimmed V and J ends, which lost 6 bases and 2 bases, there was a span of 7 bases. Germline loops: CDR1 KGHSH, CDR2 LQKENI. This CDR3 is CASSREQETQYF. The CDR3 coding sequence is TGTGCCAGCTCGCGAGAACAAGAGACCCAGTACTTC.

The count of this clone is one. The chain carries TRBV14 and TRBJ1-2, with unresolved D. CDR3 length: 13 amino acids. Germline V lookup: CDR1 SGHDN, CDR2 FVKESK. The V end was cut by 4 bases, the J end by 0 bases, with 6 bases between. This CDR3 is CASSLISNYGYTF. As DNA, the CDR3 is TGTGCCAGCAGCCTTATCTCTAACTATGGCTACACCTTC.

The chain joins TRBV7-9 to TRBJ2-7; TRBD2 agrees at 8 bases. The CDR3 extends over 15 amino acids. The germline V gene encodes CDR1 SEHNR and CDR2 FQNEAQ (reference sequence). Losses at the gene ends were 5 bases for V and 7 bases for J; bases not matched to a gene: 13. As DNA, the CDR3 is TGTGCCAGCAGCCCAGCCAGCGGGAGCGTATGGGAGCAGTACTTC. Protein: CASSPASGSVWEQYF.